This T cell receptor (beta chain) was documented in a study of shared clonotypes between healthy human individuals. Study summary: CD8 memory received one plate per donor, CD8 naive two, CD4 memory three and CD4 naive three.

In the case of this clone: Its specificity is unknown.

Clones were sequenced by immunoSEQ multiplex PCR, and TCRdb holds only the in-frame ones, with some missing. The sample yields around 2.1 million clones, nearly 97% seen once. V lost 4 bases, J lost 0 bases, and 7 bases stayed unmatched. Germline CDR1 SGHRS, CDR2 YFSETQ. This CDR3 contains 16 residues. Findings and caveats of the study: When compared with the clonotypes that were shared by all four sorted-subset donors, the non-shared clonotypes turned out to have lower generation probabilities.

Every contributor of samples was a Caucasian grown-up residing in Nashville, Tennessee. The specimen was naive CD4+ T cells sorted from blood. Subset: CD45RA+ positively selected. The TCR comes from a man between 18 and 35 years old in good health. The rearrangement uses TRBV5-1 and TRBJ2-7; 10 bases agree with TRBD1. CDR3 sequence reads: CASSPSGTGVSYEQYF. The CDR3 DNA sequence: TGCGCCAGCAGCCCGAGTGGGACAGGGGTCTCCTACGAGCAGTACTTC.